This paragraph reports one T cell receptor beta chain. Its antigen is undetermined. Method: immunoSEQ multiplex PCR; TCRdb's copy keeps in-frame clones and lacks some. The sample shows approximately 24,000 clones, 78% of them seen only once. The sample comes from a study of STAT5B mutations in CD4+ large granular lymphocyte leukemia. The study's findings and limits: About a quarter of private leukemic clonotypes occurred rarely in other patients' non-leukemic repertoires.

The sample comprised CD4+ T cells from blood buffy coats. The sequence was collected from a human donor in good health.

CDR3 bases: TGTGCCAGCAGTTATCTCCTACTGCAAGGGGCCAACGTCCTGACTTTC. It is translated as CASSYLLLQGANVLTF. The V and J genes are TRBV6-5 and TRBJ2-6; no firm D call. Deletions cut 3 bases from V and 4 bases from J, with 13 bases between. CDR1 and CDR2 from the germline V gene are MNHEY and SVGAGI. The CDR3 has 16 amino acids.